This T cell receptor (beta chain) was identified during a study of T cells in Graves' hyperthyroidism and ophthalmopathy. Researchers amplified the TCR beta CDR3 regions from RNA transcripts. The HTBI set primed first-round TCR CDR3 RT-PCR. TCRdb re-called the multiplex PCR reads with MiXCR, one entry per CDR3 protein. The sample lists approximately 640,000 distinct CDR3 sequences, 17% seen once, with less than 20% in the top ten. Overall study results and limits: Through a model of 13 V-J features, ophthalmopathy was separated from stable hyperthyroidism. Among clonotypes expanded in thyroid above 0.001, most were also found in blood.

For the diagnoses, clinical symptoms, serum thyroxine and TRAb, thyroid ultrasound and orbital computed tomography were used. Many counts were recorded for this clonotype. What it binds is not known. The junction and the germline gene differ at one end; a read error may be behind it. CDR3 length: 14 residues. Germline V gene lookup returns CDR1 SGHRS and CDR2 YFSETQ. The chain has TRBV5-1 and TRBJ2-5, with 7 nucleotides matching TRBD2. Sequences were obtained from blood. This TCR was recovered from a man aged 50 to 59 with Graves' hyperthyroidism. CDR3 in DNA: TGTGCCAGCAGCTTGGGACTATATCAAGAGACCCAGTACTTC. Protein sequence: CASSLGLYQETQYF. Using reference TRBV5-1 and TRBJ2-5 for the parts outside the CDR3, the full variable domain is KAGVTQTPRYLIKTRGQQVTLSCSPISGHRSVSWYQQTPGQGLQFLFEYFSETQRNKGNFPGRFSGRQFSNSRSEMNVSTLELGDSALYLCASSLGLYQETQYFGPGTRLLVL.